Below, one T cell receptor beta chain is given with its context. Its cognate antigen is unknown. This entry belongs to a study of cytomegalovirus exposure and HLA in healthy donors. Study results and caveats: The authors enumerated some 160 TCR beta chains as linked to cytomegalovirus. Further analysis, carried out later, found HLA-associated TCR beta chains more clonally expanded than equally common other chains. There was a cluster of highly shared sequence variants that was likely a sequencing artifact.

In the PCR, 60 Vbeta and 13 Jbeta primers were used. Libraries were prepared by immunoSEQ multiplex PCR; TCRdb keeps only in-frame clonotypes and omits some of them. The sample shows some 160,000 clones, 80% of them seen only once. This receptor was taken from a male donor in good health and CMV-seropositive. The sequenced sample consisted of PBMCs.

Here the CDR3 DNA reads TGTGCCAGCAAACAGCACTTGAACACTGAAGCTTTCTTT. Protein product: CASKQHLNTEAFF. The chain has TRBV6-4 and TRBJ1-1; D is unresolved. CDR3 size: 13 residues. Germline values: CDR1 MRHNA, CDR2 SNTAGT. Trimming removed 7 bases at V and 0 bases at J, with 9 bases between.